The clone carrying this TCR beta chain was observed many times. The antigen remains undetermined. This sample stems from a study of regulatory T cells in long-lasting Graves disease. Notes on the study in general: Persistent Graves' cases showed lower TCR diversity than newly diagnosed cases.

As to time point: newly diagnosed GD, antithyroid drugs for less than 3 months. The TCR library was prepared using RNA isolated from PBMCs. Construction of TCR beta libraries relied on iRepertoire HTBI primers and on Arm-PCR targeting CDR3 regions. TCRdb called the multiplex PCR reads again in MiXCR, with one record for every CDR3 protein. The sample lists about 460,000 distinct CDR3 sequences, approximately 15% occurring once. The germline V gene has CDR1 MNHNS and CDR2 SASEGT. With 6 bases removed from V and 4 bases from J, the gap between germline ends came to 21 bases. CDR3 size: 16 residues. This same sample was also part of a study on T cells in Graves' hyperthyroidism and ophthalmopathy. That work states: Uncontrolled infection, other autoimmune disease, pregnancy or lactation disqualified patients from enrolment.

The source material was peripheral blood mononuclear cells (PBMCs), sampled at new diagnosis, from a patient treated with antithyroid drugs. The receptor comes from a woman aged 45 to 65 with Graves disease. J is TRBJ1-2 and V is TRBV6-1, with D tentatively TRBD1 (5 bases). CDR3 sequence: CASSAGRWDSRYGYTF. The CDR3 DNA is TGTGCCAGCAGCGCTGGCAGGTGGGACTCCCGCTATGGCTACACCTTC.